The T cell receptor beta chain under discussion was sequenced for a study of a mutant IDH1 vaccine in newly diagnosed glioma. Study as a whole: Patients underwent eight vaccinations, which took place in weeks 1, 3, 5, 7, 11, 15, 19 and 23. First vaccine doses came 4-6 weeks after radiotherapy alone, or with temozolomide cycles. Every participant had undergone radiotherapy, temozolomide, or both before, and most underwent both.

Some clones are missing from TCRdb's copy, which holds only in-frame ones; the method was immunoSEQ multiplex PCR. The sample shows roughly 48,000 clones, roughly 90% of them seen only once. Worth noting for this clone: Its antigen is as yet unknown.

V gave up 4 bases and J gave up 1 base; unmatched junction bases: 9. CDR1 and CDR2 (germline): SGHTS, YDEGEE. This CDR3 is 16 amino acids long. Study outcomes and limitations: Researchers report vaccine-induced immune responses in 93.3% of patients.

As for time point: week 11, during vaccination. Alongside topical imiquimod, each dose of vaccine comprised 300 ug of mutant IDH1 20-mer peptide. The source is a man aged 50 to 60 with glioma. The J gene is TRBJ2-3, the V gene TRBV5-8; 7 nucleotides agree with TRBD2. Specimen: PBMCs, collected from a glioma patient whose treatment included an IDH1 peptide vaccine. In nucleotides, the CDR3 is TGTGCCAGCAGCCTGCGGAGCGGGACGGGCACAGATACGCAGTATTTT. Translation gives CASSLRSGTGTDTQYF.